This T cell receptor beta chain stems from a study of T cell changes during pregnancy in multiple sclerosis. The CDR3 totals 14 residues. V lost 5 bases and J 4 bases, leaving 14 bases between the germline ends. Germline V gives CDR1 MNHEY, CDR2 SMNVEV (reference sequence). The table came from immunoSEQ multiplex PCR; TCRdb's copy has only in-frame clones and leaves some out. The sample contains approximately 93,000 clones, 75% to 95% of which appear only once. This TCR was recovered from a female donor with multiple sclerosis, enrolled in a pregnancy study. This sequence joins TRBV27 and TRBJ1-1; D is ambiguous. The sequencing used peripheral blood, collected before pregnancy. The CDR3, as DNA: TGTGCCAGCAGTCGTTTGTGGGAGAGCACTGAAGCTTTCTTT. Its translation: CASSRLWESTEAFF.